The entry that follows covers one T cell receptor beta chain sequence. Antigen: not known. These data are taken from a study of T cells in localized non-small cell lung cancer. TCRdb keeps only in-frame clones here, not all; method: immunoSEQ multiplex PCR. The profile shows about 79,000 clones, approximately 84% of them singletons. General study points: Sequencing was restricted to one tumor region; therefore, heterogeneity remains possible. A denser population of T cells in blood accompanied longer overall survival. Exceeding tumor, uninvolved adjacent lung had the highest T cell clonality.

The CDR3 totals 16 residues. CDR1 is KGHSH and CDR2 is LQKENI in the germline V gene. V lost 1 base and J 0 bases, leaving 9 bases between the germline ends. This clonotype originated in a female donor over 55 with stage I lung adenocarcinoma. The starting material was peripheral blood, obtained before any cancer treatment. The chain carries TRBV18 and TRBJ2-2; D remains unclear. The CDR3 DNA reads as TGTGCCAGCTCACCACAGGCGGATACGAACACCGGGGAGCTGTTTTTT. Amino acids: CASSPQADTNTGELFF.